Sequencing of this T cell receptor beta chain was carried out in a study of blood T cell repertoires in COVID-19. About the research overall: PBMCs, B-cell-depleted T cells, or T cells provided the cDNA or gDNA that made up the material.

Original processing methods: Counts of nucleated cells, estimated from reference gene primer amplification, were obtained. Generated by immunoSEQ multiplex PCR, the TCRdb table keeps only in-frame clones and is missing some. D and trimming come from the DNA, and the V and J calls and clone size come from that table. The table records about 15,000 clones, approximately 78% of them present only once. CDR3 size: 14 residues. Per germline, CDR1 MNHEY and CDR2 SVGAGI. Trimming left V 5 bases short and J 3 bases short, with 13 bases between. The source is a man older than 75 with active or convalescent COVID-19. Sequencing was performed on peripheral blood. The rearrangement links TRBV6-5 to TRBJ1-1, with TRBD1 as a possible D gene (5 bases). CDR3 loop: CASSHRARDTEAFF. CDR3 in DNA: TGTGCCAGCAGTCACCGGGCCAGGGACACTGAAGCTTTCTTT.